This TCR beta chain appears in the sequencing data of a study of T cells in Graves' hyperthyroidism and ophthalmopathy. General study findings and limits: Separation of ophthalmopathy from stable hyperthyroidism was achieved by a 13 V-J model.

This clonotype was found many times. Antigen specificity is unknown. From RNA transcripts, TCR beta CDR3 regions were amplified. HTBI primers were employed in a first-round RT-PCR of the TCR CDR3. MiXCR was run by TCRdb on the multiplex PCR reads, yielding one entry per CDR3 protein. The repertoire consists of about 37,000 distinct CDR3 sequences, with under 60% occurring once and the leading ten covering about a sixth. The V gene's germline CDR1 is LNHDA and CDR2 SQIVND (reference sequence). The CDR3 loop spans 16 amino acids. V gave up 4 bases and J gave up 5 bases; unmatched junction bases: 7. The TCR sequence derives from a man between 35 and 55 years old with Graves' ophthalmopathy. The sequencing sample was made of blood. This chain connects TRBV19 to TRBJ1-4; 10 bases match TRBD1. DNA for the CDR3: TGTGCCAGTAGTAAAACCCCGGGACAGGGGAATGAAAAACTGTTTTTT. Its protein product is CASSKTPGQGNEKLFF.